A selection of T cell receptor beta chains follows, all from one sample in a study of T cells in Graves' hyperthyroidism and ophthalmopathy. TCRdb reprocessed the multiplex PCR reads with MiXCR, giving one entry per CDR3 protein. The sample has some 530,000 distinct CDR3 sequences; about 20% are singletons. The sample consisted of blood. The receptors originated from a woman in her 70s with Graves' ophthalmopathy. CDR3s include the opening cysteine and the closing phenylalanine or tryptophan. D genes are given only for firm matches. Size is omitted from some rows. Given values are once, few, many or a class for expanded clones.

d_gene	abundance	v_gene	j_gene	CDR3nt	CDR3aa
TRBD2	few	TRBV30	TRBJ2-1	TGTGCCTGGGGACTAGGGGATGAGCAGTTCTTC	CAWGLGDEQFF
-	-	TRBV5-6	TRBJ1-1	TGTGCCAGCAGCTTAAGACCGGGACAAAGAATGAACACTGAAGCTTTCTTT	CASSLRPGQRMNTEAFF
-	few	TRBV3-1	TRBJ2-2	TGTGCCAGCAGCCAACCGCCTCTCGGGGGGCTGTTTTTT	CASSQPPLGGLFF
TRBD2	-	TRBV4-2	TRBJ2-6	TGTGCCAGCAGCCGACCGGGACTAGCGATTCTCTCTGGGGCCAACGTCCTGACTTTC	CASSRPGLAILSGANVLTF
TRBD1	few	TRBV27	TRBJ1-6	TGTGCCAGCAGAGGACAGGGGTATAATTCACCCCTCCACTTT	CASRGQGYNSPLHF
TRBD1	-	TRBV10-2	TRBJ1-4	TGCGCCAGCAGAAACAGGGGTGGGAATGAAAAACTGTTTTTT	CASRNRGGNEKLFF
-	few	TRBV12-3/TRBV12-4	TRBJ2-3	TGTGCCAGCAGTTTATCCAGAGATACGCAGTATTTT	CASSLSRDTQYF
-	few	TRBV20-1	TRBJ2-5	TGCAGTGCTAGCCTAGGCGGAGCACGGGAGACCCAGTACTTC	CSASLGGARETQYF
-	-	TRBV7-3	TRBJ2-5	TGTGCCAGCAGCTTTTCGGGGCAGGTTCTAGAGACCCAGTACTTC	CASSFSGQVLETQYF
TRBD2	-	TRBV6-5	TRBJ2-2	TGTGCCAGCAGTTACTCCGGGGGGGGCACCGGGGAGCTGTTTTTT	CASSYSGGGTGELFF
-	few	TRBV27	TRBJ2-1	TGTGCCAGCAGAACTAGCTACCACAATGAGCAGTTCTTC	CASRTSYHNEQFF
TRBD1	many	TRBV12-3/TRBV12-4	TRBJ1-1	TGTGCCAGCAGCCACGGACAGGTGGGGGACACTGAAGCTTTCTTT	CASSHGQVGDTEAFF
TRBD1	few	TRBV11-3	TRBJ2-3	TGTGCCAGCAGCTCCGTGGGACAGGGGTCCACAGATACGCAGTATTTT	CASSSVGQGSTDTQYF
TRBD1	many	TRBV2	TRBJ1-2	TGTGCCAGCAGGTCGTATCGGGAGGGGGCTCATGGCTACACCTTC	CASRSYREGAHGYTF
TRBD2	-	TRBV6-1	TRBJ2-1	TGTGCCAGCAGTGAAATAGCGGGACCGGGCCTTGAGCAGTTCTTC	CASSEIAGPGLEQFF
TRBD1	-	TRBV19	TRBJ2-4	TGTGCCAGTAGTATAGATCTGTCGACAGGGGCCAAAAACATTCAGTACTTC	CASSIDLSTGAKNIQYF
TRBD1	many	TRBV28	TRBJ2-7	TGTGCCAGCAGTCAACCTACCGGGACAGACTACGAGCAGTACTTC	CASSQPTGTDYEQYF
-	-	TRBV6-1	TRBJ1-6	TGTGCCAGCGGGTCGGGGTTAGGAAAGAATTCACCCCTCCACTTT	CASGSGLGKNSPLHF
-	-	TRBV14	TRBJ2-7	TGTGCCAGCAGCCAAGGGCAGGACAGTTTGCAGTACTTC	CASSQGQDSLQYF
-	-	TRBV6-2/TRBV6-3	TRBJ2-5	TGTGCCAGCAGTCCGACTAGTTTAGAGACCCAGTACTTC	CASSPTSLETQYF
-	-	TRBV6-1	TRBJ2-3	TGTGCCAGCCGGGCGGGGGCGCAGGGAGATACGCAGTATTTT	CASRAGAQGDTQYF
-	few	TRBV28	TRBJ1-1	TGTGCCAGCGGACGGACAGCATTGAACACTGAAGCTTTCTTT	CASGRTALNTEAFF
-	-	TRBV19	TRBJ2-2	TGTGCCAGTAAAGGTGGAGTGGCTAGTACCGGGGAGCTGTTTTTT	CASKGGVASTGELFF
-	few	TRBV9	TRBJ2-1	TGTGCCAGCAGCGTAAATGTAGGCGGGGACCTCCTTAACAATGAGCAGTTCTTC	CASSVNVGGDLLNNEQFF
-	many	TRBV2	TRBJ2-1	TGTGCCAGCAGTGTAGGGCAGGGTCACAATGAGCAGTTCTTC	CASSVGQGHNEQFF
TRBD1	-	TRBV24-1	TRBJ2-5	TGTGCCACCAGTGATCCGACAGGGTCCGGGACCCAGTACTTC	CATSDPTGSGTQYF
TRBD2	many	TRBV29-1	TRBJ2-1	TGCAGCGGAGGGACTAGCGGGAGGGCCAGTGAGCAGTTCTTC	CSGGTSGRASEQFF
TRBD2	-	TRBV20-1	TRBJ2-7	TGCAGTGCACTAGCGGGAGAACCCTACGAGCAGTACTTC	CSALAGEPYEQYF
-	-	TRBV10-3	TRBJ2-3	TGTGCCATCAGTGAGTCAGGGTCGGGCTCAGATACGCAGTATTTT	CAISESGSGSDTQYF
TRBD2	many	TRBV19	TRBJ2-2	TGTGCCAGTACCTCCAGCGGGAGGGCCGGGGAGCTGTTTTTT	CASTSSGRAGELFF
-	many	TRBV20-1	TRBJ1-1	TGCAGTGCAACCGAAGGGGAAACTGAAGCTTTCTTT	CSATEGETEAFF
TRBD2	few	TRBV11-3	TRBJ2-7	TGTGCCAGCAGCTTAGAGGGTAGCGGGAGTGGCGAGCAGTACTTC	CASSLEGSGSGEQYF
-	many	TRBV11-2	TRBJ2-7	TGTGCCAGCAGCTCCCGGCCATTCTACGAGCAGTACTTC	CASSSRPFYEQYF
TRBD1	-	TRBV7-3	TRBJ2-3	TGTGCCAGCAGCTTACAGGGGGCAGGAGATACGCAGTATTTT	CASSLQGAGDTQYF
-	many	TRBV28	TRBJ2-7	TGTGCCAGCAGTTTATATCGTTCGCAGGCAGCCGAGCAGTACTTC	CASSLYRSQAAEQYF
-	-	TRBV10-3	TRBJ2-1	TGTGCCATCAGTGAGTCGGACAATGAGCAGTTCTTC	CAISESDNEQFF
TRBD1	-	TRBV11-3	TRBJ2-3	TGTGCCAGCAACTTGGGACAGGGAATGGTGGATACGCAGTATTTT	CASNLGQGMVDTQYF
-	-	TRBV15	TRBJ1-1	TGTGCCACCAGCAGCCTACGGACTGAAGCTTTCTTT	CATSSLRTEAFF
-	-	TRBV27	TRBJ2-7	TGTGCCAGCAACTACCGGGGGCCGAACTACAACGAGCAGTACTTC	CASNYRGPNYNEQYF
-	many	TRBV28	TRBJ1-1	TGTGCCAGCAGCGCCGACAGGCTGAAAGCTTTCTTT	CASSADRLKAFF
TRBD2	many	TRBV11-1	TRBJ2-3	TGTGCCAGCAGCCACCTCCTACTAGCGGCCTCCACAGATACGCAGTATTTT	CASSHLLLAASTDTQYF
-	few	TRBV18	TRBJ2-1	TGTGCCAGCTCACCAGCAATATCCTACAATGAGCAGTTCTTC	CASSPAISYNEQFF
-	many	TRBV20-1	TRBJ1-5	TGCAGTGCTAGAGGGCAGTGGAATCAGCCCCAGCATTTT	CSARGQWNQPQHF
-	many	TRBV24-1	TRBJ2-2	TGTGCCACCAGTGATACGAGGGCAGGCACCGGGGAGCTGTTTTTT	CATSDTRAGTGELFF
-	many	TRBV19	TRBJ1-1	TGTGCCTGCCAGACCCGCCCAAGGGACACTGAAGCTTTCTTT	CACQTRPRDTEAFF